A selection of T cell receptor beta chains follows, all from one sample in a study of T cell repertoires in cytomegalovirus infection. TCRdb passed the reads through MiXCR, listing each CDR3 protein once. The top ten clones hold around 9.3% of a sample with 300,000 to 400,000 distinct CDR3 sequences, 15% to 20% of them seen once. Material for sequencing was PBMCs. Receptors originate from a human donor in good health (CMV status not recorded). Some clones in this sample may be carry-over from other donors' samples. Each CDR3 is given with its conserved first and last residue. D genes are given only for firm matches. Some rows have no size entry. The others give once, few or many, or a class for an expanded clone.

TRBJ2-3 - TRBV20-1 - CSARRADTQYF TGCAGTGCCAGAAGGGCAGATACGCAGTATTTT
TRBJ2-3 many TRBV7-2 TRBD2 CASSPQTSLDTQYF TGTGCCAGCAGCCCCCAGACTAGCTTAGATACGCAGTATTTT
TRBJ2-3 few TRBV5-1 - CASSLSIPTSGLNTQYF TGCGCCAGCAGCTTGAGTATTCCAACGAGCGGGTTGAATACGCAGTATTTT
TRBJ2-7 - TRBV7-2 TRBD1 CASSSTGGSLEQYF TGTGCCAGCAGCTCAACAGGGGGATCCCTCGAGCAGTACTTC
TRBJ2-5 - TRBV20-1 - CSARDPSDYPDRTQYF TGCAGTGCTAGAGATCCTTCGGACTATCCAGATAGGACCCAGTACTTC
TRBJ2-5 many TRBV7-2 TRBD2 CASSPRLAQETQYF TGTGCCAGCAGCCCACGACTAGCGCAAGAGACCCAGTACTTC
TRBJ2-3 - TRBV6-2/TRBV6-3 - CASSTDSPSGGTDTQYF TGTGCCAGCAGTACCGACAGCCCCAGTGGTGGCACAGATACGCAGTATTTT
TRBJ1-1 many TRBV7-2 - CASSLGPTNTEAFF TGTGCCAGCAGCTTAGGTCCGACGAACACTGAAGCTTTCTTT
TRBJ2-3 - TRBV4-2 - CASSHGRFSTDTQYF TGTGCCAGCAGCCATGGGAGGTTTAGCACAGATACGCAGTATTTT
TRBJ2-1 - TRBV28 - CASSLQGARRNEQFF TGTGCCAGCAGCCTACAGGGTGCTAGACGCAATGAGCAGTTCTTC
TRBJ2-6 many TRBV7-2 - CASSAKPGANVLTF TGTGCCAGCAGCGCAAAACCTGGGGCCAACGTCCTGACTTTC
TRBJ1-1 few TRBV11-1 - CASSSPLGPEAFF TGTGCCAGCAGCTCCCCGCTCGGGCCTGAAGCTTTCTTT
TRBJ2-4 few TRBV12-3/TRBV12-4 TRBD2 CATGGNKNIQYF TGTGCCACCGGGGGGAATAAAAACATTCAGTACTTC
TRBJ1-1 - TRBV4-1 - CASSPRENAEAFF TGCGCCAGCTCCCCCAGAGAAAACGCTGAAGCTTTCTTT
TRBJ2-7 - TRBV7-2 - CASSSEGRSERPDREQYF TGTGCCAGCAGCTCAGAGGGGCGGAGTGAGAGGCCCGATCGGGAGCAGTACTTC
TRBJ2-3 - TRBV5-1 TRBD2 CASSLTSASTDTQYF TGCGCCAGCAGCTTGACTAGCGCTAGCACAGATACGCAGTATTTT
TRBJ2-3 once TRBV20-1 TRBD2 CSASPTSGSTDTQYF TGCAGTGCTAGCCCGACTAGCGGAAGCACAGATACGCAGTATTTT
TRBJ2-1 - TRBV18 - CASSNVTGVPPYNEQFF TGTGCCAGCTCAAACGTTACGGGAGTCCCACCCTACAATGAGCAGTTCTTC
TRBJ2-5 - TRBV7-4 - CASSLAFFGETQYF TGTGCCAGCAGCTTAGCCTTTTTCGGGGAGACCCAGTACTTC
TRBJ1-2 few TRBV5-6 - CASTTGRGYYGYTF TGTGCCAGCACTACCGGCCGGGGTTACTATGGCTACACCTTC
TRBJ2-3 once TRBV11-2 - CASSPRPGAGATDTQYF TGTGCCAGCAGCCCCCGCCCGGGGGCGGGAGCCACAGATACGCAGTATTTT
TRBJ1-4 many TRBV7-9 TRBD1 CASSLALGQAATNEKLFF TGTGCCAGCAGCTTAGCGCTTGGACAGGCAGCAACTAATGAAAAACTGTTTTTT
TRBJ2-3 - TRBV27 TRBD2 CASKLAGGDTQYF TGTGCCAGCAAACTAGCGGGAGGGGATACGCAGTATTTT
TRBJ1-1 many TRBV7-8 TRBD1 CASSEHRGRLTEAFF TGTGCCAGCAGCGAGCACAGGGGGCGCCTTACTGAAGCTTTCTTT
TRBJ2-3 few TRBV19 - CASKGLRTDTQYF TGTGCCAGTAAGGGACTCCGCACAGATACGCAGTATTTT
TRBJ2-1 once TRBV6-2/TRBV6-3 - CASSYAVEQFF TGTGCCAGCAGTTACGCGGTTGAGCAGTTCTTC